These T cell receptor beta chains were read from a single sample in a study of T cell responses to AZD1222 COVID-19 vaccine. Clones were sequenced by immunoSEQ multiplex PCR, and TCRdb holds only the in-frame ones, with some missing. The table shows more than 140,000 clones, with approximately 93% occurring only once. The sample in question was peripheral blood, obtained on day 0 of MenACWY control vaccination. These receptors came from an adult in good health. Each CDR3 is given with its conserved first and last residue. Each record gives: V gene, clone size, J gene, D gene, CDR3 protein, CDR3 DNA. D genes are given only for firm matches. Expanded clones get a size class; other rows say once, few or many, or leave the size out.

V gene: TRBV27; clone size: -; J gene: TRBJ1-5; D gene: -; CDR3 protein: CASRPGRFNQPQHF; CDR3 DNA: TGTGCCAGCAGACCGGGACGGTTCAATCAGCCCCAGCATTTT
V gene: TRBV15; clone size: once; J gene: TRBJ1-1; D gene: -; CDR3 protein: CATSSWGTDTEAFF; CDR3 DNA: TGTGCCACCAGCAGTTGGGGGACCGACACTGAAGCTTTCTTT
V gene: TRBV21-1; clone size: -; J gene: TRBJ1-5; D gene: -; CDR3 protein: CASSNPVTGANQPQHF; CDR3 DNA: TGTGCCAGCAGCAACCCCGTGACAGGGGCGAATCAGCCCCAGCATTTT
V gene: TRBV3-1/TRBV3-2; clone size: -; J gene: TRBJ1-2; D gene: -; CDR3 protein: CASSQIGGLGYTF; CDR3 DNA: TGTGCCAGCAGCCAAATTGGAGGGCTTGGCTACACCTTC
V gene: TRBV7-8; clone size: -; J gene: TRBJ2-6; D gene: -; CDR3 protein: CASSRRGPGANVLTF; CDR3 DNA: TGTGCCAGCAGCAGGAGGGGCCCTGGGGCCAACGTCCTGACTTTC
V gene: TRBV5-1; clone size: -; J gene: TRBJ1-1; D gene: TRBD1; CDR3 protein: CASSLRQGDTEAFF; CDR3 DNA: TGCGCCAGCAGCTTGCGACAGGGGGACACTGAAGCTTTCTTT
V gene: TRBV6-2/TRBV6-3; clone size: -; J gene: TRBJ1-5; D gene: -; CDR3 protein: CASSSKGGSNQPQHF; CDR3 DNA: TGTGCCAGCAGTTCCAAAGGGGGAAGCAATCAGCCCCAGCATTTT
V gene: TRBV24-1; clone size: -; J gene: TRBJ2-1; D gene: TRBD2; CDR3 protein: CATSDSEAGGSYNEQFF; CDR3 DNA: TGTGCCACCAGTGACTCCGAAGCGGGGGGGTCCTACAATGAGCAGTTCTTC
V gene: TRBV23-1; clone size: -; J gene: TRBJ2-2; D gene: -; CDR3 protein: CASIGHFNTGELFF; CDR3 DNA: TGCGCCAGCATTGGACACTTCAACACCGGGGAGCTGTTTTTT
V gene: TRBV4-1; clone size: -; J gene: TRBJ2-3; D gene: -; CDR3 protein: CASSQKDPLGSTDTQYF; CDR3 DNA: TGCGCCAGCAGCCAAAAAGACCCCTTGGGTAGCACAGATACGCAGTATTTT
V gene: TRBV5-1; clone size: -; J gene: TRBJ1-1; D gene: TRBD1; CDR3 protein: CASSLSYRAGGVHEAFF; CDR3 DNA: TGCGCCAGCAGCCTGTCCTATCGGGCAGGGGGGGTTCATGAAGCTTTCTTT